This entry lists 8 T cell receptor beta chains sequenced from one sample in a study of blood T cell repertoires in COVID-19. Assay used: immunoSEQ multiplex PCR; TCRdb lists only in-frame clones, some missing. Of some 170,000 clones listed, approximately 80% are singletons. Material: PBMCs or T cells enriched from blood (not recorded which). These TCRs come from a man aged 35 to 55 who had recovered from COVID-19.

The chain carries TRBV10-3 and TRBJ2-7; D not resolved. Germline-derived CDR1 and CDR2 are ENHRY and SYGVKD. The CDR3 contains 11 residues. The V gene lost 4 bases and the J gene lost 5 bases, with 6 bases spanning the gap. For the CDR3, the DNA is TGTGCCATCAGTGGGGCCGACGAGCAGTACTTC. Its protein is CAISGADEQYF.

This clone was detected a few times. The rearrangement links TRBV7-3 to TRBJ2-2, with D perhaps matching TRBD2 (5 bases). The V end was cut by 2 bases, the J end by 0 bases, with 10 bases between. Germline CDR1 SGHTA, CDR2 FQGTGA. The CDR3 consists of 16 residues. CDR3 amino acids: CASSLGGQANTGELFF. The CDR3 region has the DNA TGTGCCAGCAGCTTAGGAGGCCAGGCGAACACCGGGGAGCTGTTTTTT.

The chain is built from TRBV10-3 and TRBJ1-1; TRBD1 aligns across 7 bases. The CDR3 spans 14 residues. V lost 7 bases, J lost 1 base, and 6 bases stayed unmatched. CDR1 is ENHRY and CDR2 is SYGVKD in the germline V gene. CDR3 nucleotides: TGTGCCATCAAGACGACAGGGACGAACACTGAAGCTTTCTTT. It specifies CAIKTTGTNTEAFF.

Points on this clone: The sample has other DNA sequences that encode this CDR3 too. The V gene is TRBV3-1 (or the pseudogene TRBV3-2), the J gene TRBJ1-2, with 9 bases matching TRBD1. Germline values: CDR1 LGHDT, CDR2 YNNKEL (reference sequence). There are 14 residues in the CDR3. V dropped 0 bases and J dropped 4; count of bases not matched to a gene: 0. The CDR3 DNA sequence: TGTGCCAGCAGCCAAGAGGACAGGGGCTATGGCTACACCTTC. Translated: CASSQEDRGYGYTF.

The chain combines TRBV24-1 with TRBJ2-2, with D unresolved. V was cut by 6 bases and J by 3 bases, with 10 bases left in between. This CDR3 has 14 residues. Germline loops: CDR1 KGHDR, CDR2 SFDVKD. This CDR3 is CATSSANYTGELFF. The CDR3 coding sequence is TGTGCCACCAGTTCAGCGAATTACACCGGGGAGCTGTTTTTT.

CDR3 coding DNA: TGTGCCAGCAGCCGATTACTGGGGGGGTATGAAGCTTTCTTT. This translates into CASSRLLGGYEAFF. V is TRBV14 and J is TRBJ1-1; tentatively, D is TRBD1 (5 bases). The germline V gene has CDR1 SGHDN and CDR2 FVKESK. Trimming cost V 4 bases and J 7 bases, with 16 bases left between them. The CDR3 has 14 amino acids.

This rearrangement joins TRBV29-1 to TRBJ1-1; the D is unclear. V lost 4 bases, J lost 1 base, and 16 bases lay in between. The CDR3 extends over 15 amino acids. CDR1 is SQVTM, CDR2 ANQGSEA, per germline. The CDR3 bases are TGCAGCGTTGGGCGGTCGGTGGCAGAGAACACTGAAGCTTTCTTT. Its translation: CSVGRSVAENTEAFF. Based on the CDR3 plus reference TRBV29-1 and TRBJ1-1, the full variable domain is SAVISQKPSRDICQRGTSLTIQCQVDSQVTMMFWYRQQPGQSLTLIATANQGSEATYESGFVIDKFPISRPNLTFSTLTVSNMSPEDSSIYLCSVGRSVAENTEAFFGQGTRLTVV.

This rearrangement joins TRBV5-5 to TRBJ2-7; D gene unclear. Looked up from germline, CDR1 is SGHKS and CDR2 is YYEKEE (reference sequence). This CDR3 has 13 residues. V lost 3 bases to trimming and J lost 5 bases, with 12 bases between them. The CDR3 region is CASSWVASDEQYV. The CDR3, as DNA: TGTGCCAGCAGCTGGGTAGCTTCGGACGAGCAGTACGTC.